These 15 T cell receptor beta chains came from one sample sequenced in a study of T cell responses to AZD1222 COVID-19 vaccine. Assay: immunoSEQ multiplex PCR; the TCRdb copy retains only in-frame clones and omits some. The sample yields about 180,000 clones, more than 80% seen once. The material sequenced was peripheral blood, taken 28 days after the second dose of the MenACWY control vaccine. These TCRs come from an adult who received the MenACWY meningococcal vaccine as a control.

The J gene is TRBJ1-1, the V gene TRBV25-1; no clear D gene. Germline CDR1 MGHDK, CDR2 SYGVNS. The CDR3 length is 13 residues. Trimming removed 4 bases from V and 0 bases from J, with 6 bases in between. CDR3 protein: CASSGVLNTEAFF. CDR3 coding DNA: TGTGCCAGCAGTGGGGTATTGAACACTGAAGCTTTCTTT.

The rearrangement links TRBV18 to TRBJ1-3, with a tentative D call TRBD1 (5 bases). V shed 5 bases and J shed 4 bases, with 18 bases lying between them. The CDR3 is 16 residues long. The germline V gene encodes CDR1 KGHSH and CDR2 LQKENI. The CDR3 nucleotides read TGTGCCAGCTCATCTGACCCCCCCTCAGGGGGAAACACCATATATTTT. As protein: CASSSDPPSGGNTIYF.

The chain combines TRBV5-1 with TRBJ2-7; the match to TRBD1 covers 7 bases. The CDR3 length is 14 residues. Germline lookup yields CDR1 SGHRS and CDR2 YFSETQ. The ends lost 4 bases at V and 3 bases at J; junction bases unmatched: 7. As DNA, the CDR3 is TGCGCCAGCAGCCTGACAGGGAGTTTCTACGAGCAGTACTTC. This gives the protein CASSLTGSFYEQYF.

CDR3 protein: CASSPNRIPGRYEQYF. CDR3 bases: TGTGCCAGCAGCCCGAACCGGATTCCCGGGCGCTACGAGCAGTACTTC. This chain connects TRBV7-8 to TRBJ2-7; no firm D call. The V end was cut by 5 bases, the J end by 3 bases, with 20 bases between. The germline gives CDR1 SGHVS, CDR2 FQNEAQ. The CDR3 runs 16 residues.

The chain couples TRBV5-1 to TRBJ2-3, with a weak D call TRBD2 (6 bases). The CDR3 extends over 16 amino acids. The V end was cut by 0 bases, the J end by 0 bases, with 11 bases between. The germline V gene encodes CDR1 SGHRS and CDR2 YFSETQ. CDR3: CASSLGTMTSTDTQYF. CDR3 bases: TGCGCCAGCAGCTTGGGGACTATGACTAGCACAGATACGCAGTATTTT.

V and J are TRBV4-3 and TRBJ2-2; D is tentatively TRBD1 or TRBD2 (5 bases each). CDR3 length: 17 amino acids. CDR1 LGHNA and CDR2 YSLEER come from the germline V gene. V was pared by 0 bases and J by 0 bases, with 11 bases between. The CDR3 sequence: CASSQERGTTNTGELFF. In DNA form, the CDR3 reads TGCGCCAGCAGCCAAGAACGAGGGACCACGAACACCGGGGAGCTGTTTTTT.

This chain uses TRBV7-2 with TRBJ2-7, with D unclear. V was clipped by 4 bases and J by 0 bases, with 7 bases between them. CDR1 is SGHTA and CDR2 is FQGNSA in the germline V gene. This CDR3 contains 13 residues. The CDR3 loop is CASSSRSSYEQYF. As DNA, the CDR3 is TGTGCCAGCAGCTCTCGAAGCTCCTACGAGCAGTACTTC. Based on the CDR3 plus reference TRBV7-2 and TRBJ2-7, the full variable domain is GAGVSQSPSNKVTEKGKDVELRCDPISGHTALYWYRQSLGQGLEFLIYFQGNSAPDKSGLPSDRFSAERTGGSVSTLTIQRTQQEDSAVYLCASSSRSSYEQYFGPGTRLTVT.

This chain joins TRBV7-9 and TRBJ1-1, with 9 bases matching TRBD1. J gave up 4 bases and V 5 bases, and 2 bases lay outside the gene matches. The CDR3 consists of 13 residues. Germline lookup yields CDR1 SEHNR and CDR2 FQNEAQ (reference sequence). CDR3 in amino acids: CASSPTGGTEAFF. The CDR3 region has the DNA TGTGCCAGCAGCCCGACAGGGGGCACTGAAGCTTTCTTT.

CDR3 protein: CASSSAGGNQPQHF. CDR3 nucleotide sequence: TGTGCCAGCAGTTCCGCAGGGGGCAATCAGCCCCAGCATTTT. The chain recombines TRBV6-5 with TRBJ1-5, with D possibly matching TRBD1 (6 bases). Germline-derived CDR1 and CDR2 are MNHEY and SVGAGI. The CDR3 spans 14 residues. V dropped 4 bases and J dropped 2 bases, with 9 bases sitting between them.

This sequence joins TRBV11-3 and TRBJ1-1, with TRBD1 matching over 8 bases. Per germline, CDR1 SGHNT and CDR2 YENEEA. The V gene end was trimmed by 8 bases and the J gene end by 7 bases; junction bases not matched to a gene: 6. The length of the CDR3 is 12 residues. The DNA for the CDR3 is TGTGCCAGCGGAACAGGGGGAGGTGAAGCTTTCTTT. This codes for CASGTGGGEAFF.

This chain connects TRBV15 to TRBJ2-3, with TRBD2 matching over 11 bases. This CDR3 region has 18 residues. CDR1 LNHNV and CDR2 YYDKDF come from the germline V gene (reference sequence). V trimming: 0 bases; J trimming: 2 bases; junction bases outside the gene matches: 7. In DNA, the CDR3 is TGTGCCACCAGCAGAGATGGGGGACTAGCGGAGCTCACAGATACGCAGTATTTT. Translating gives CATSRDGGLAELTDTQYF.

This clone has just one count. The CDR3 loop reads CAIGRQGQNTEAFF. The CDR3 coding sequence is TGTGCCATCGGGCGACAGGGTCAGAACACTGAAGCTTTCTTT. This chain uses TRBV10-3 with TRBJ1-1; TRBD1 aligns across 7 bases. Trimming removed 8 bases from V and 1 base from J; junction bases left unmatched: 7. CDR1 and CDR2 from the germline V gene are ENHRY and SYGVKD. This CDR3 is 14 amino acids long.

The chain combines TRBV10-3 with TRBJ2-3; 9 bases map to TRBD1. CDR1 ENHRY and CDR2 SYGVKD come from the germline V gene. This CDR3 has 13 amino acids. Trimming removed 9 bases from V and 4 bases from J; junction bases left unmatched: 5. CDR3 amino acids: CAMPDRGPDTQYF. CDR3 DNA sequence: TGTGCCATGCCGGACAGGGGCCCAGATACGCAGTATTTT.

This chain uses TRBV3-1 (or the pseudogene TRBV3-2) with TRBJ1-1; D not certain. This CDR3 contains 13 residues. The germline V gene encodes CDR1 LGHDT and CDR2 YNNKEL (reference sequence). Trimming shortened V by 2 bases and J by 3 bases, and 7 bases separated the two germline ends. The CDR3 nucleotides read TGTGCCAGCAGCCAAACGGGCGACACTGAAGCTTTCTTT. Its translation: CASSQTGDTEAFF.

The gene calls are TRBV30 and TRBJ1-1; 7 nucleotides line up with TRBD1. Looked up from germline, CDR1 is GTSNPN and CDR2 is SVGIG (reference sequence). The ends lost 1 base at V and 0 bases at J; junction bases unmatched: 8. The CDR3 contains 16 residues. The CDR3 DNA is TGTGCCTGGAGTGCTTTACAGGGGATCCTGAACACTGAAGCTTTCTTT. This translates into CAWSALQGILNTEAFF. The whole variable domain, remainder taken from reference TRBV30 and TRBJ1-1, is SQTIHQWPATLVQPVGSPLSLECTVEGTSNPNLYWYRQAAGRGLQLLFYSVGIGQISSEVPQNLSASRPQDRQFILSSKKLLLSDSGFYLCAWSALQGILNTEAFFGQGTRLTVV.